The T cell receptor beta chain described here comes from a study of memory CD4+ T cells and cytomegalovirus serostatus. This table comes from immunoSEQ multiplex PCR, and its TCRdb copy is limited to in-frame clones, with some not included. Altogether 50,000 or so clones are present, approximately 83% being singletons, with the ten largest covering 0.55% to 0.7%. Notes on the study in general: Median bootstrapped AUC for CMV status was roughly 0.95 originally, around 0.91 US-trained.

The sort gate was single viable CD3+CD4+CD8-CD45RO+ cells for memory CD4+ T cells. A remark on this clone: The antigen is undetermined.

Material for sequencing was memory CD4+ T cells from blood. The clonotype originates from an adult in good health and CMV-seronegative.

The CDR3 DNA reads TGCGCCAGCAGCTTGGGACAGCAGGGCAATCAGCCCCAGCATTTT. Translating gives CASSLGQQGNQPQHF. J is TRBJ1-5 and V is TRBV5-1, with a possible D match to TRBD1 (5 bases). Trimming stripped 0 bases from V and 2 bases from J, with 9 bases between. The V gene's germline CDR1 is SGHRS and CDR2 YFSETQ. The CDR3 runs 15 residues.